The present T cell receptor (beta chain) was sequenced within a study of long-term antiretroviral therapy in people with HIV. Version v3.0 of the immunoSEQ assay ran at survey level. It was roughly 40,000-50,000 T-cell genomes per sample that sequencing targeted. Measured with immunoSEQ multiplex PCR; TCRdb has only the in-frame clones, and not every one. The sample carries over 10,000 clones, roughly nine tenths recorded once. Per donor, at least one pre-ART and at least two post-ART PBMC samples were obtained. Germline-derived CDR1 and CDR2 are LNHDA and SQIVND (reference sequence). The V segment lost 4 bases and the J segment 0 bases; nucleotides outside the gene matches: 7. The CDR3 covers 16 residues. This clone was counted a single time.

The TCR sequence derives from a woman aged 40-49 years with HIV. The chain carries TRBV19 and TRBJ2-7; 9 nucleotides agree with TRBD1. The specimen was unsorted PBMCs, collected 2.1 years after starting antiretroviral therapy. The CDR3 DNA reads TGTGCCAGTAGTACTATATCGACAGGGGGCTCCTACGAGCAGTACTTC. This sequence encodes CASSTISTGGSYEQYF. Together with reference TRBV19 and TRBJ2-7, the CDR3 gives the full variable domain: DGGITQSPKYLFRKEGQNVTLSCEQNLNHDAMYWYRQDPGQGLRLIYYSQIVNDFQKGDIAEGYSVSREKKESFPLTVTSAQKNPTAFYLCASSTISTGGSYEQYFGPGTRLTVT.